This T cell receptor (beta chain) originates from a study of Graves' ophthalmopathy and Graves' hyperthyroidism. Study conclusions and caveats: Progression of ophthalmopathy was predicted by the model with 70% to 71% sensitivity and roughly 73% specificity.

Amplifying from RNA transcripts, the study obtained TCR beta CDR3 regions. Following a first-round RT-PCR that used HTBI primers, a second-round multiplex PCR was carried out. TCRdb reanalysed the multiplex PCR reads using MiXCR and keeps one entry per CDR3 protein. The sample carries about 700,000 distinct CDR3 sequences, roughly 41% recorded once. A note on this clonotype: The antigen remains undetermined.

The sequenced sample consisted of peripheral blood. The receptor's source is an adult man with Graves' ophthalmopathy.

CDR3 in DNA: TGCAGTGCTAGTGGCGGGAGAGGCCAAGAGACCCAGTACTTC. This codes for CSASGGRGQETQYF. The V gene is TRBV20-1, the J gene TRBJ2-5; 7 positions agree with TRBD2. The germline CDR1 and CDR2 sequences are DFQATT and SNEGSKA (reference sequence). The V segment lost 3 bases and the J segment 1 base; nucleotides outside the gene matches: 5. The CDR3 covers 14 residues.